This T cell receptor (beta chain) comes out of a study of technical replicates of blood from several donors. V lost 5 bases, J lost 8 bases, and 14 bases stayed unmatched. From germline, CDR1 is SGHTA and CDR2 FQGNSA. The CDR3 is made up of 17 amino acids. Repertoires were generated with immunoSEQ multiplex PCR, while TCRdb's copy carries only in-frame clones and drops some. Here the sample spans about 64,000 clones, 65% to 90% being singletons. The clonotype comes from a human donor in good health. Some clones in this sample may be carry-over from other donors' samples. The specimen was PBMCs. This chain uses TRBV7-2 with TRBJ2-1, with 11 positions matching TRBD2. CDR3 protein: CASSPLGRLAGYDEQFF. The CDR3 bases are TGTGCCAGCAGCCCCCTGGGCCGACTAGCGGGATACGATGAGCAGTTCTTC. Full variable domain (missing parts from reference TRBV7-2 and TRBJ2-1): GAGVSQSPSNKVTEKGKDVELRCDPISGHTALYWYRQSLGQGLEFLIYFQGNSAPDKSGLPSDRFSAERTGGSVSTLTIQRTQQEDSAVYLCASSPLGRLAGYDEQFFGPGTRLTVL.